The entry below describes one TCR beta chain. Researchers used approximately 3,800 ng of total RNA for each TCR library. In eight separate reactions per sample, cDNA was generated. From its re-call of the 5' RACE reads, TCRdb lists each CDR3 protein once, without DNA. This repertoire includes about 450,000 distinct CDR3 sequences. This specimen belongs to a study of monozygotic twins with inflammatory bowel disease. The CDR3 totals 14 residues. Germline V CDR1 and CDR2: SEHNR, FQNEAQ (reference sequence). Blood was drawn at 2.5 ml per donor. Material: blood. The source is a human donor with ulcerative colitis or Crohn's disease, or a healthy co-twin of an affected twin (not recorded which). This rearrangement joins TRBV7-9 to TRBJ1-1; TCRdb selects TRBD1, and the lack of DNA leaves this call unchecked. The CDR3 reads CASRDRGYDTEAFF.